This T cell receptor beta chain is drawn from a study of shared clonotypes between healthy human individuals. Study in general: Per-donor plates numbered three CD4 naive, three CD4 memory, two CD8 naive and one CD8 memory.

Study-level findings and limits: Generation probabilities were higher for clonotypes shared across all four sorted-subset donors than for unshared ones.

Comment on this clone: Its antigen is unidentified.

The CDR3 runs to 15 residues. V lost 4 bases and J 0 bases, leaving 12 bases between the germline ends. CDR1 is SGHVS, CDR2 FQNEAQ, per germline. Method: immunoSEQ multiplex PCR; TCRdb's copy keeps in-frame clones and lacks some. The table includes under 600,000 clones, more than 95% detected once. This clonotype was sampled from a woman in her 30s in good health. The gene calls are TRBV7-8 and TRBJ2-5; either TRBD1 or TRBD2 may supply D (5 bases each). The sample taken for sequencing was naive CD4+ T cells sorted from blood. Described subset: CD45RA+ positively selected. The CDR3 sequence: CASSWGSLNQETQYF. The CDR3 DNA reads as TGTGCCAGCAGCTGGGGGAGCTTAAACCAAGAGACCCAGTACTTC.